This T cell receptor beta chain was identified in a study of T cell responses to AZD1222 COVID-19 vaccine. Findings of the study overall: Dominant CD4 TCR responses targeted spike regions 160-218 and 743-854. It was only after the peak T cell response that any repertoires were sampled.

Trimming left V 0 bases short and J 0 bases short, with 4 bases between. The CDR3 is 15 amino acids. Germline V lookup: CDR1 SGHRS, CDR2 YFSETQ. Measured with immunoSEQ multiplex PCR; TCRdb has only the in-frame clones, and not every one. The sample carries about 220,000 clones, 85% to 95% recorded once. Comments on this clone: The antigen is unknown.

This specimen was peripheral blood, taken on day 0 of MenACWY control vaccination. V gene TRBV5-1 combines with J gene TRBJ1-6; D not certain. The sequence was obtained from an adult in good health. The CDR3 reads CASSLGGSYNSPLHF. In DNA, the CDR3 is TGCGCCAGCAGCTTGGGGGGCTCCTATAATTCACCCCTCCACTTT.